These T cell receptor beta chains were read from a single sample in a study of blood T cell repertoires in COVID-19. Data came from immunoSEQ multiplex PCR; TCRdb stores just in-frame clones and leaves some out. The sample records 56,000 or so clones, around 92% being singletons. Sequencing was done on a sample of peripheral blood. The source is a man aged 50-59 years with active COVID-19. Each CDR3 is given with its conserved first and last residue. A D gene is named only where the DNA matches it firmly. Part of the rows lack a size; the others show once, few, many or a class for expanded clones.

CDR3aa	CDR3nt	j_gene	v_gene	abundance	d_gene
CASSPIGSGWEGSYEQYF	TGTGCCAGCAGCCCCATAGGGAGCGGGTGGGAGGGCTCCTACGAGCAGTACTTC	TRBJ2-7	TRBV3-1/TRBV3-2	.	TRBD2
CASRRGASSTDTQYF	TGTGCCAGCAGGCGGGGGGCATCTAGCACAGATACGCAGTATTTT	TRBJ2-3	TRBV5-6	.	TRBD2
CAWRGSDTLIYF	TGTGCCTGGAGAGGATCGGACACCCTCATATATTTT	TRBJ1-3	TRBV30	once	.
CASSEFGTGYYEQYF	TGTGCCAGCAGTGAATTCGGGACAGGCTATTACGAGCAGTACTTC	TRBJ2-7	TRBV2	few	TRBD1
CSASTRAGSPQETQYF	TGCAGTGCGAGTACCCGAGCGGGGAGCCCTCAGGAGACCCAGTACTTC	TRBJ2-5	TRBV20-1	.	TRBD2
CASSPAGIVGFF	TGTGCCAGCTCCCCAGCCGGGATAGTGGGGTTCTTC	TRBJ2-1	TRBV18	.	.
CASSLSRLDYGYTF	TGTGCCAGCAGCTTATCGAGACTTGACTATGGCTACACCTTC	TRBJ1-2	TRBV7-2	.	.
CASSFLGDGELFF	TGTGCCAGCAGTTTTTTGGGAGACGGGGAGCTGTTTTTT	TRBJ2-2	TRBV12-3/TRBV12-4	.	.
CASSGSPLGRDTDEQFF	TGTGCCAGCAGTGGGTCGCCGCTCGGACGGGATACGGATGAGCAGTTCTTC	TRBJ2-1	TRBV6-1	.	.
CASSQGPEGAKLFF	TGCGCCAGCAGCCAAGGCCCAGAAGGGGCTAAACTGTTTTTT	TRBJ1-4	TRBV4-1	.	.
CASSFENEQFF	TGTGCCAGCAGTTTTGAGAATGAGCAGTTCTTC	TRBJ2-1	TRBV12-3/TRBV12-4	.	.
CASSFSEGARTDTQYF	TGTGCCAGCAGCTTTTCGGAGGGCGCCCGCACAGATACGCAGTATTTT	TRBJ2-3	TRBV7-9	.	.